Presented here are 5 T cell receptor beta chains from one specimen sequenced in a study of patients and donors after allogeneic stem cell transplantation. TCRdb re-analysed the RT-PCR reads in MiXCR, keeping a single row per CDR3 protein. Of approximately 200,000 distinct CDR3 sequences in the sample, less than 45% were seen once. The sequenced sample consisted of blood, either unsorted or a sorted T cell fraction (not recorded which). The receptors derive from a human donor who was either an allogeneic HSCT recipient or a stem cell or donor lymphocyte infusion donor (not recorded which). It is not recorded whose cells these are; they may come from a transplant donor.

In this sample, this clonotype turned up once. The CDR3 DNA reads as TGTGCCAGCAGTTTACAGTGGAGCACCGGGGAGCTGTTTTTT. Amino acid sequence: CASSLQWSTGELFF. The rearrangement joins TRBV6-5 to TRBJ2-2; unclear D gene. V was pared by 4 bases and J by 4 bases, with 10 bases between. The CDR3 consists of 14 residues. Germline CDR1 and CDR2: MNHEY and SVGAGI.

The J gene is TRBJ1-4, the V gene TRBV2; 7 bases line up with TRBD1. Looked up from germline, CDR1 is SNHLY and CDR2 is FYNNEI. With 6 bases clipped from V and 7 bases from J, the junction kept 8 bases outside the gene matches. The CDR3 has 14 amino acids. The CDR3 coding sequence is TGTGCCAGCAGGAGGGACAGATCTGGTGAAAAACTGTTTTTT. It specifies CASRRDRSGEKLFF.

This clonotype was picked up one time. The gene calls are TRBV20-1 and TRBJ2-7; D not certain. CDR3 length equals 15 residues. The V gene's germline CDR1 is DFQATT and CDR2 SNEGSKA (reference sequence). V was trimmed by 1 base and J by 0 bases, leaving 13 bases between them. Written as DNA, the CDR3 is TGCAGTGCTAGAGCCCCGAGCGTAAGCTCCTACGAGCAGTACTTC. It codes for CSARAPSVSSYEQYF.

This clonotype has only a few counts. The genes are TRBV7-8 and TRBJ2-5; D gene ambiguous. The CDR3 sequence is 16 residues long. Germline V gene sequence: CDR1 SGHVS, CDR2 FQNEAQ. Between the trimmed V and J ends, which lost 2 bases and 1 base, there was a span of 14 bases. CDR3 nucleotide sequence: TGTGCCAGCAGCTTAATTGGCGGCACCTTCCAAGAGACCCAGTACTTC. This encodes CASSLIGGTFQETQYF.

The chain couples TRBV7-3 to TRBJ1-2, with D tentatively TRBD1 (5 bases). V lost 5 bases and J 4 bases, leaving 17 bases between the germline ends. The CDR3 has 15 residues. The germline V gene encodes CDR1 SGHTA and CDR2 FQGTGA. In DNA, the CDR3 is TGTGCCAGCAGCGTTACGGGACGGCCAAGCTATGGCTACACCTTC. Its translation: CASSVTGRPSYGYTF.